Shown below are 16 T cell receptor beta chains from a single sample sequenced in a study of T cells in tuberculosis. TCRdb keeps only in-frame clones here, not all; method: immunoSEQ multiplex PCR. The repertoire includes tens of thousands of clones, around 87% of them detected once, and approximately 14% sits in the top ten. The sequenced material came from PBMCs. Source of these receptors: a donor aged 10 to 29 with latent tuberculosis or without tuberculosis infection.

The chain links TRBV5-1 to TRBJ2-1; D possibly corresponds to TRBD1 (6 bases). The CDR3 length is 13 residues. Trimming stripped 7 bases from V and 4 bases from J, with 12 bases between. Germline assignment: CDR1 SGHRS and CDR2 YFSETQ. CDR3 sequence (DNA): TGCGCCAGCGGGCAACAGGGTTACAATGAGCAGTTCTTC. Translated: CASGQQGYNEQFF.

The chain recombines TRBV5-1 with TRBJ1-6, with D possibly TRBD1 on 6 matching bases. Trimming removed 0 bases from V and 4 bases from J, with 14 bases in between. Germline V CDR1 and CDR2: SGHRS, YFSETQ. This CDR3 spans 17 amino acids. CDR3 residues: CASSLGVSGAYNSPLHF. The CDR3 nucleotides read TGCGCCAGCAGCTTGGGCGTATCAGGGGCGTATAATTCACCCCTCCACTTT.

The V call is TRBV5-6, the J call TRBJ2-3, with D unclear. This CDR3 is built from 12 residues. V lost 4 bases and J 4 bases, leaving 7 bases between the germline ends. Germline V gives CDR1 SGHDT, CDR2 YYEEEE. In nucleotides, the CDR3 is TGTGCCAGCAGCGAGTACCCAGATACGCAGTATTTT. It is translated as CASSEYPDTQYF. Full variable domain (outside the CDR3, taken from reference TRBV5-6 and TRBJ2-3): DAGVTQSPTHLIKTRGQQVTLRCSPKSGHDTVSWYQQALGQGPQFIFQYYEEEERQRGNFPDRFSGHQFPNYSSELNVNALLLGDSALYLCASSEYPDTQYFGPGTRLTVL.

CDR3 bases: TGTGCCAGCAGCGTATCCGGACAGCCCAATCAGCCCCAGCATTTT. Residues: CASSVSGQPNQPQHF. The V call is TRBV9, the J call TRBJ1-5, with D perhaps TRBD1 (6 bases). Per germline, CDR1 SGDLS and CDR2 YYNGEE. CDR3 length: 15 residues. V lost 1 base, J lost 3 bases, and 11 bases lay in between.

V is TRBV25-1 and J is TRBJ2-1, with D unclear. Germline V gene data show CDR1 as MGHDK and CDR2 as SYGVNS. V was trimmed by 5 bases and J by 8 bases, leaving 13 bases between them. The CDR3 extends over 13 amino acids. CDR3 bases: TGTGCCAGCAGTTCCCCTCCTAGACATGAGCAGTTCTTC. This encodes CASSSPPRHEQFF. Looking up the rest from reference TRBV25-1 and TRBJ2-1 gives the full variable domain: EADIYQTPRYLVIGTGKKITLECSQTMGHDKMYWYQQDPGMELHLIHYSYGVNSTEKGDLSSESTVSRIRTEHFPLTLESARPSHTSQYLCASSSPPRHEQFFGPGTRLTVL.

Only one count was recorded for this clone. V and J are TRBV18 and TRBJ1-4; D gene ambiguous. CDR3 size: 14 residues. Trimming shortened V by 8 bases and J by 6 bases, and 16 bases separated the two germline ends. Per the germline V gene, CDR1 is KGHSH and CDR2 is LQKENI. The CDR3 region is CASQVTEEHEKLFF. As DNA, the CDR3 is TGTGCCAGCCAAGTCACGGAGGAACATGAAAAACTGTTTTTT.

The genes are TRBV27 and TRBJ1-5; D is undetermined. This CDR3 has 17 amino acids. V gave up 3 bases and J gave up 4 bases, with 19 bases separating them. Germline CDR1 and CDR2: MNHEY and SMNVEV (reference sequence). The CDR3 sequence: CASSFRRPGGGNQPQHF. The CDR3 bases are TGTGCCAGCAGTTTTAGGCGTCCAGGAGGCGGTAATCAGCCCCAGCATTTT.

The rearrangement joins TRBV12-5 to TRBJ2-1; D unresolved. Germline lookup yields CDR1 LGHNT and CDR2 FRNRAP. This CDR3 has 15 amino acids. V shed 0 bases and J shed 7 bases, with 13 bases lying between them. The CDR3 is CASGLVLGGLNEQFF. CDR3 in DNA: TGTGCTAGTGGTTTGGTACTTGGTGGGCTTAATGAGCAGTTCTTC.

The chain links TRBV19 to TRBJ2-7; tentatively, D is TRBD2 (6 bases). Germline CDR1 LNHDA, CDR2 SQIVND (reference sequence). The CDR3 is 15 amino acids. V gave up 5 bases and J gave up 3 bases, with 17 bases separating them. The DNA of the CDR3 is TGTGCCAGTAGTTGGGACTCATCTGGGAACTACGAGCAGTACTTC. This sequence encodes CASSWDSSGNYEQYF.

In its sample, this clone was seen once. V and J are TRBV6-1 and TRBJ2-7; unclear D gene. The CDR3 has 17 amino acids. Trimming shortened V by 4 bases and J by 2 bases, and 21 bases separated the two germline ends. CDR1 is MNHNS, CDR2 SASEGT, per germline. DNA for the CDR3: TGTGCCAGCAGTGCCGGCAGGAATTTACGCAGTGCCTACGAGCAGTACTTC. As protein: CASSAGRNLRSAYEQYF.

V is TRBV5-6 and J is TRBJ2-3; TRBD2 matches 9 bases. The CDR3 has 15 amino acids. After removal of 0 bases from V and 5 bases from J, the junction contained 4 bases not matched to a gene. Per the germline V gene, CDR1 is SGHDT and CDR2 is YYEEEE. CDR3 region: CASSLGGGALDTQYF. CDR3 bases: TGTGCCAGCAGCTTGGGCGGGGGGGCCCTAGATACGCAGTATTTT.

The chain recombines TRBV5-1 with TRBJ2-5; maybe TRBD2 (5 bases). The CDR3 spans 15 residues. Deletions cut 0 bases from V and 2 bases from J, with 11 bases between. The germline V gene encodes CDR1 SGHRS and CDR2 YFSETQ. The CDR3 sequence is CASSLVPGLQETQYF. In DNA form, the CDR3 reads TGCGCCAGCAGCTTGGTGCCTGGACTTCAAGAGACCCAGTACTTC.

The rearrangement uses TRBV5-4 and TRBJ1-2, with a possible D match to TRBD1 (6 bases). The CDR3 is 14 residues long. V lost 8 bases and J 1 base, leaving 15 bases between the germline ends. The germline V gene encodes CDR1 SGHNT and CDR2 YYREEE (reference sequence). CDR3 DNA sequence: TGTGCCAGTAGAAATCAACAGGGTAACTATGGCTACACCTTC. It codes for CASRNQQGNYGYTF.

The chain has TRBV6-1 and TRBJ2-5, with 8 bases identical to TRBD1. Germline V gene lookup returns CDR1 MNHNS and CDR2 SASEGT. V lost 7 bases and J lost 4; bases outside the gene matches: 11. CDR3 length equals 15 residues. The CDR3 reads CASTGGQGNRETQYF. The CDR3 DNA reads TGTGCCAGCACCGGAGGACAGGGAAATCGAGAGACCCAGTACTTC.

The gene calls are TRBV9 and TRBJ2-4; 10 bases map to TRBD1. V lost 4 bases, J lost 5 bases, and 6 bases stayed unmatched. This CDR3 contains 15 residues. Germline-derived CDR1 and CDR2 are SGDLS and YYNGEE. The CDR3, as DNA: TGTGCCAGCAGCCGACCCGGGACAGGGGAAAACATTCAGTACTTC. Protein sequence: CASSRPGTGENIQYF.

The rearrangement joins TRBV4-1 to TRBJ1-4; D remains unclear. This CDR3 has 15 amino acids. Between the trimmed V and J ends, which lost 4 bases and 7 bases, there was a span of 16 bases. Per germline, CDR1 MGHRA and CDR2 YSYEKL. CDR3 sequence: CASSPGRAGGEKLFF. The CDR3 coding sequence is TGCGCCAGCAGCCCTGGGCGGGCCGGCGGTGAAAAACTGTTTTTT.